Following are 30 T cell receptor beta chains from one sample sequenced in a study of blood T cell repertoires in COVID-19. Libraries were prepared by immunoSEQ multiplex PCR; TCRdb keeps only in-frame clonotypes and omits some of them. The sample has about 70,000 clones, around 88% seen once; the top ten hold around a fifth. Material for sequencing was peripheral blood. The source is a woman of 80 years or more with acute or convalescent COVID-19.

This clone was recorded only once. The J gene is TRBJ2-5, the V gene TRBV7-9; the match to TRBD1 covers 7 bases. Germline V gene sequence: CDR1 SEHNR, CDR2 FQNEAQ (reference sequence). The CDR3 length is 16 residues. V lost 2 bases, J lost 3 bases, and 9 bases stayed unmatched. The CDR3 bases are TGTGCCAGCAGCTTAAATTTGGGACAGTCTAAAGAGACCCAGTACTTC. This gives the protein CASSLNLGQSKETQYF.

The chain combines TRBV19 with TRBJ2-1; TRBD2 matches at 9 bases. Germline loops: CDR1 LNHDA, CDR2 SQIVND (reference sequence). The J segment lost 2 bases and the V segment lost 10 bases, leaving 12 bases of the junction unmatched. The CDR3 runs 16 residues. The CDR3 DNA reads TGTGCCACCGAAAGGGATAGCGGGGGTACCTACAATGAGCAGTTCTTC. Translating it yields CATERDSGGTYNEQFF.

This rearrangement joins TRBV1 to TRBJ2-5; whether TRBD2, the table's D call, matches the DNA was not checked. TRBV1 is termed a pseudogene. CDR3 size: 16 residues. In DNA, the CDR3 is TGCACCAGCAGCCGCCGAGGAGCGGGGAACCAAGAGACCCAGTACTTC. Residues: CTSSRRGAGNQETQYF.

The gene calls are TRBV15 and TRBJ1-4; D is undetermined. Germline CDR1 LNHNV, CDR2 YYDKDF (reference sequence). CDR3 length: 15 residues. With 0 bases removed from V and 8 bases from J, the gap between germline ends came to 13 bases. The CDR3 loop reads CATSRDGREFEKLFF. The CDR3 DNA is TGTGCCACCAGCAGAGACGGGAGGGAATTCGAAAAACTGTTTTTT.

The chain is built from TRBV4-1 and TRBJ1-3; 7 nucleotides line up with TRBD1. The CDR3 totals 19 residues. Trimming cost V 6 bases and J 0 bases; bases outside gene matches: 17. CDR1 and CDR2 from the germline V gene are MGHRA and YSYEKL. CDR3 nucleotides: TGCGCCAGCAGTCCCTTCGGGACAGCTCGTCCTAGCTCTGGAAACACCATATATTTT. It is translated as CASSPFGTARPSSGNTIYF.

The CDR3 sequence: CASRSGNEQFF. CDR3 nucleotide sequence: TGTGCCAGCAGGTCGGGGAATGAGCAGTTCTTC. The chain carries TRBV2 and TRBJ2-1; D possibly corresponds to TRBD2 (5 bases). Trimming removed 6 bases at V and 7 bases at J, with 7 bases between. The germline V gene has CDR1 SNHLY and CDR2 FYNNEI. This CDR3 contains 11 residues.

This clone was counted only a few times. The chain uses TRBV2 and TRBJ1-5; TRBD1 agrees at 7 bases. Germline-derived CDR1 and CDR2 are SNHLY and FYNNEI. V lost 5 bases to trimming and J lost 4 bases; unmatched junction nucleotides: 2. The CDR3 contains 13 residues. CDR3: CASSLDRNQPQHF. The CDR3 DNA reads TGTGCCAGCAGTTTGGACAGGAATCAGCCCCAGCATTTT.

The genes are TRBV19 and TRBJ1-2; 9 positions match TRBD1. The CDR3 is made up of 14 amino acids. CDR1 and CDR2 from the germline V gene are LNHDA and SQIVND (reference sequence). With 5 bases clipped from V and 5 bases from J, the junction kept 6 bases outside the gene matches. The CDR3 sequence is CASSEQGAQYGYTF. Written as DNA, the CDR3 is TGTGCCAGTAGTGAACAGGGGGCACAGTATGGCTACACCTTC.

The DNA for the CDR3 is TGTGCCAGCAGTGGTGACAGGGGGCAAGTAGATACGCAGTATTTT. It translates to CASSGDRGQVDTQYF. This chain uses TRBV25-1 with TRBJ2-3, with 10 bases fitting TRBD1. Trimming at V came to 4 bases and at J to 5 bases, leaving 6 bases not matched to a gene. CDR1 and CDR2 from the germline V gene are MGHDK and SYGVNS. The CDR3 covers 15 residues.

J is TRBJ2-3 and V is TRBV24-1; weak D call: TRBD1 (6 bases). Per germline, CDR1 KGHDR and CDR2 SFDVKD. Trimming removed 9 bases from V and 5 bases from J, with 23 bases in between. There are 16 residues in the CDR3. The CDR3, as DNA: TGTGCCACCGCCGAAGAGGGAAAACAGGGCCAAGATACGCAGTATTTT. Its protein product is CATAEEGKQGQDTQYF.

This chain links TRBV19 with TRBJ2-7; D is possibly TRBD2 (5 bases). The CDR3 is 13 amino acids. Trimming shortened V by 3 bases and J by 1 base, and 7 bases separated the two germline ends. Germline-derived CDR1 and CDR2 are LNHDA and SQIVND (reference sequence). The CDR3, as DNA: TGTGCCAGTAGTATGAGGGTTTCCTACGAGCAGTACTTC. Translated, it gives CASSMRVSYEQYF.

The rearrangement joins TRBV3-1 (or the pseudogene TRBV3-2) to TRBJ1-2; TRBD1 matches 7 bases. This CDR3 is 13 amino acids long. CDR1 LGHDT and CDR2 YNNKEL come from the germline V gene (reference sequence). The trim removed 4 bases at V and 6 bases at J, leaving 5 bases unmatched. The CDR3, as DNA: TGTGCCAGCAGCCCCGGGACAGAAGATGGCTACACCTTC. It translates to CASSPGTEDGYTF.

The chain recombines TRBV28 with TRBJ1-1, with no clear D. Per germline, CDR1 MDHEN and CDR2 SYDVKM. V lost 2 bases to trimming and J lost 5 bases, with 9 bases between them. The CDR3 covers 13 residues. The CDR3 nucleotides read TGTGCCAGCAGTTTAAACGGTATTACTGAAGCTTTCTTT. Translation: CASSLNGITEAFF.

The genes are TRBV12-3 or TRBV12-4 and TRBJ2-3, with a tentative D call TRBD1 (6 bases). V shed 5 bases and J shed 4 bases, with 10 bases lying between them. CDR3 length: 13 amino acids. The CDR3 sequence is CASSAQGPDTQYF. CDR3 nucleotides: TGTGCCAGCAGTGCACAGGGACCAGATACGCAGTATTTT.

The chain uses TRBV5-1 and TRBJ2-2; no firm D call. V was shortened by 0 bases and J by 1 base, with 7 bases between the two germline ends. CDR3 length: 15 residues. Germline CDR1 and CDR2: SGHRS and YFSETQ. The CDR3 DNA reads as TGCGCCAGCAGCTTGGCCCCATGGAACACCGGGGAGCTGTTTTTT. Residues: CASSLAPWNTGELFF.

This chain joins TRBV28 and TRBJ2-7; 12 bases are shared with TRBD1. In germline, CDR1 is MDHEN, CDR2 SYDVKM. CDR3 size: 15 residues. V lost 3 bases to trimming and J lost 6 bases; unmatched junction nucleotides: 6. In DNA, the CDR3 is TGTGCCAGCAGTTTGTTGGGACAGGGGGCTCTCGAGCAGTACTTC. It is translated as CASSLLGQGALEQYF.

This chain links TRBV7-3 with TRBJ2-1, with D possibly TRBD2 on 5 matching bases. V was pared by 2 bases and J by 2 bases, with 10 bases between. CDR1 and CDR2 from the germline V gene are SGHTA and FQGTGA. CDR3 length: 15 residues. Here the CDR3 reads CASSLAGGPYNEQFF. CDR3 nucleotide sequence: TGTGCCAGCAGCTTAGCGGGTGGCCCCTACAATGAGCAGTTCTTC.

The V gene is TRBV20-1, the J gene TRBJ2-3; 7 nucleotides match TRBD2. The CDR3 sequence is 15 residues long. The V gene's germline CDR1 is DFQATT and CDR2 SNEGSKA (reference sequence). V shed 3 bases, J shed 2 bases, and the junction held 8 bases outside the gene matches. Written as DNA, the CDR3 is TGCAGTGCTAGTCCTCCGGGACTAACCACAGATACGCAGTATTTT. As protein: CSASPPGLTTDTQYF.

The chain has TRBV7-9 and TRBJ1-1; D is possibly TRBD1 (6 bases). The CDR3 extends over 14 amino acids. The V end lost 7 bases, the J end lost 6 bases, and 18 bases lay between the germline ends. Germline CDR1 SEHNR, CDR2 FQNEAQ (reference sequence). The CDR3 loop is CASTTTGKAPEAFF. DNA of the CDR3: TGTGCCAGCACTACCACAGGGAAAGCCCCTGAAGCTTTCTTT.

The chain combines TRBV28 with TRBJ1-4; tentative D call: TRBD1 (5 bases). V lost 3 bases and J 7 bases, leaving 12 bases between the germline ends. CDR1 and CDR2 from the germline V gene are MDHEN and SYDVKM. The CDR3 contains 14 residues. CDR3 DNA: TGTGCCAGCAGTTTGAGGACATCGAGTGAAAAACTGTTTTTT. It yields the protein CASSLRTSSEKLFF.

J is TRBJ1-2 and V is TRBV4-1, with 9 positions matching TRBD1. The CDR3 is 16 amino acids. Looked up from germline, CDR1 is MGHRA and CDR2 is YSYEKL. J was trimmed by 4 bases and V by 1 base; bases with no gene match: 7. The chain's CDR3 is CASSQGGTGRAYGYTF. The DNA of the CDR3 is TGCGCCAGCAGCCAAGGAGGGACAGGGAGGGCCTATGGCTACACCTTC.

The rearrangement links TRBV28 to TRBJ1-1; no clear D gene. This CDR3 is 13 amino acids long. Trimming removed 5 bases from V and 0 bases from J, with 7 bases in between. Germline values: CDR1 MDHEN, CDR2 SYDVKM. CDR3 region: CASSRLLNTEAFF. CDR3 DNA: TGTGCCAGCAGTCGTCTTCTGAACACTGAAGCTTTCTTT.

The chain joins TRBV5-8 to TRBJ1-1; the D is unclear. CDR1 SGHTS and CDR2 YDEGEE come from the germline V gene. The CDR3 covers 15 residues. V was trimmed by 1 base and J by 4 bases, leaving 14 bases between them. The CDR3 loop reads CASSLFGNLATEAFF. The CDR3, as DNA: TGTGCCAGCAGCTTGTTTGGCAACCTGGCCACTGAAGCTTTCTTT. The complete variable domain, with remaining parts taken from reference TRBV5-8 and TRBJ1-1, reads EAGVTQSPTHLIKTRGQQATLRCSPISGHTSVYWYQQALGLGLQFLLWYDEGEERNRGNFPPRFSGRQFPNYSSELNVNALELEDSALYLCASSLFGNLATEAFFGQGTRLTVV.

This sequence joins TRBV28 and TRBJ2-7; D possibly corresponds to TRBD1 (5 bases). CDR1 MDHEN and CDR2 SYDVKM come from the germline V gene. The CDR3 has 14 amino acids. Trimming took 7 bases from V and 4 from J, leaving 17 bases between them. CDR3 DNA sequence: TGTGCCAGCACCATCGCAGGGAATACTTACGAGCAGTACTTC. Amino acids: CASTIAGNTYEQYF.

This chain links TRBV19 with TRBJ2-4; 11 bases match TRBD2. The CDR3 runs to 20 residues. V lost 5 bases, J lost 0 bases, and 15 bases stayed unmatched. Germline CDR1 reads LNHDA; CDR2 reads SQIVND (reference sequence). This CDR3 reads CASSSLAGERVVLAKNIQYF. CDR3 bases: TGTGCCAGTAGTTCACTAGCGGGAGAGCGAGTGGTCCTAGCCAAAAACATTCAGTACTTC.

Of note for this clone: A junction boundary mismatches the germline segment, possibly from a read error. This chain joins TRBV28 and TRBJ2-5; 9 bases align to TRBD1. The CDR3 consists of 16 residues. Germline lookup yields CDR1 MDHEN and CDR2 SYDVKM. CDR3 sequence: CASSLGQGITEESQYF. The CDR3 nucleotides read TGTGCCAGCAGTTTGGGACAGGGAATAACGGAAGAGTCCCAGTACTTC.

This clone was picked up a small number of times. The CDR3 coding sequence is TGTGCCAGCAGCCAAGGGCAGGGGGCGCGGAACACTGAAGCTTTCTTT. Its protein is CASSQGQGARNTEAFF. The chain has TRBV3-1 (or the pseudogene TRBV3-2) and TRBJ1-1, with 8 bases lining up with TRBD1. The CDR3 has 16 residues. Germline CDR1 is LGHDT and CDR2 is YNNKEL (reference sequence). With V trimmed by 1 base and J by 1 base, 5 bases remained unmatched.

V is TRBV4-3 and J is TRBJ2-2; TRBD2 agrees at 8 bases. CDR1 LGHNA and CDR2 YSLEER come from the germline V gene. There are 16 residues in the CDR3. After removal of 4 bases from V and 0 bases from J, the junction contained 4 bases not matched to a gene. CDR3 DNA: TGCGCCAGCAGCCTAACAGCGGGGGCGAACACCGGGGAGCTGTTTTTT. Translating it yields CASSLTAGANTGELFF.

The chain links TRBV27 to TRBJ1-1, with D maybe TRBD1 (5 bases). Trimming pared 0 bases from V and 7 bases from J, leaving 9 bases between. CDR3 size: 13 residues. From germline, CDR1 is MNHEY and CDR2 SMNVEV (reference sequence). The CDR3 nucleotides are TGTGCCAGCAGTTTATCGGTAGGGGTTGAAGCTTTCTTT. Translating it yields CASSLSVGVEAFF.

The chain recombines TRBV24-1 with TRBJ2-1; 11 nucleotides align to TRBD2. CDR3 length: 16 residues. The germline CDR1 and CDR2 sequences are KGHDR and SFDVKD. Losses at the gene ends were 2 bases for V and 10 bases for J; bases not matched to a gene: 9. CDR3 in amino acids: CATSDYGTSGPGEQFF. The CDR3 DNA is TGTGCCACCAGTGATTACGGGACTAGCGGCCCCGGAGAGCAGTTCTTC.